A single T cell receptor beta chain is shown here with its context. These data are taken from a study of blood T cell repertoires in COVID-19. Across the whole study: The study drew acute and convalescent COVID-19 samples from the United States, Italy and Spain.

Study members were between about 18 and 95 years old and lived in 25 or so US regions. CDR3 length: 14 amino acids. Germline V gene sequence: CDR1 SQVTM, CDR2 ANQGSEA. V was clipped by 3 bases and J by 2 bases, with 12 bases between them. Data came from immunoSEQ multiplex PCR; TCRdb stores just in-frame clones and leaves some out. The table shows about 200,000 clones, with about 84% occurring only once. The sample consisted of PBMCs or T cells enriched from blood (not recorded which). V is TRBV29-1 and J is TRBJ2-3, with D possibly being TRBD1 (6 bases). The sequence came from a woman aged 40 to 50 with acute COVID-19. CDR3 sequence reads: CSVDDRSLTDTQYF. CDR3 coding DNA: TGCAGCGTTGACGACAGGAGCCTCACAGATACGCAGTATTTT.